These T cell receptor beta chains were read from a single sample in a study of CD8 T cells in Susac syndrome. TCRdb recomputed calls from the immunoSEQ multiplex PCR reads with MiXCR, one row per CDR3 protein. The sample lists about 69,000 distinct CDR3 sequences, around 93% occurring once. The sequencing sample was made of CD8+ T cells from PBMCs. All receptors derive from a human donor in good health. Each CDR3 is given with its conserved first and last residue. The D gene is left open where the match is weak. Not all rows give a size; the values are once, few, many and, for expanded clones, a class.

>TRBV27|once|.|TRBJ1-1
TGTGCCAGCAGTTTATCCCACCAGGGCATAGGGAGAACTGAAGCTTTCTTT
CASSLSHQGIGRTEAFF
>TRBV27|.|.|TRBJ2-5
TGTGCCAGCAGTTTATGGGCTAGAGGGGAGACCCAGTACTTC
CASSLWARGETQYF
>TRBV6-1|.|.|TRBJ2-7
TGTGCCAGCCTGTCGTCCTTCGGCGAGCAGTACTTC
CASLSSFGEQYF
>TRBV7-6|.|.|TRBJ1-1
TGTGCCAGCAGCCCCGGCGAGATAACTGAAGCTTTCTTT
CASSPGEITEAFF
>TRBV6-5|.|TRBD1|TRBJ2-5
TGTGCCAGCAGTTACCAGGGCAGGGGGATAGAGACCCAGTACTTC
CASSYQGRGIETQYF
>TRBV29-1|.|.|TRBJ2-1
TGCAGCGTTGATTTGGGACCCGAGCAGTTCTTC
CSVDLGPEQFF
>TRBV29-1|.|TRBD2|TRBJ2-1
TGCAGCGGGAACCCGGGACTAGCGGGGGGACCCTACTCCTACAATGAGCAGTTCTTC
CSGNPGLAGGPYSYNEQFF
>TRBV7-9|.|.|TRBJ2-5
TGTGCCAGCAGCCCACTTCTGACACGGGAGACCCAGTACTTC
CASSPLLTRETQYF
>TRBV28|.|.|TRBJ1-5
TGTGCCAGCAGACTGACACTCCTAGTAGAGCCCCAGCATTTT
CASRLTLLVEPQHF
>TRBV7-9|.|.|TRBJ1-1
TGTGCCAGCAGCTGGGGGGTTGAGACGATGAACACTGAAGCTTTCTTT
CASSWGVETMNTEAFF
>TRBV27|.|TRBD1|TRBJ2-7
TGTGCCAGCAGTTTAGTCGGGACAGGTTTCGAGCAGTACTTC
CASSLVGTGFEQYF
>TRBV6-2/TRBV6-3|.|.|TRBJ2-5
TGTGCCAGCAGTCATTCCGGGGGGCAGGGAGAGACCCAGTACTTC
CASSHSGGQGETQYF
>TRBV30|.|TRBD1|TRBJ1-1
TGTGCCTGGAGTGAGGGGGCGAACACTGAAGCTTTCTTT
CAWSEGANTEAFF
>TRBV18|.|TRBD1|TRBJ2-7
TGTGCCAGCTTCGGACAGGGCGCCTACGAGCAGTACTTC
CASFGQGAYEQYF
>TRBV4-2|.|.|TRBJ2-7
TGTGCCAGCAGCCAAGAGGGCGCCTACGAGCAGTACTTC
CASSQEGAYEQYF
>TRBV20-1|.|.|TRBJ1-5
TGCAGTGCTAGAGATATTCAGGAGGAGGGCCAGCCCCAGCATTTT
CSARDIQEEGQPQHF
>TRBV7-3|once|.|TRBJ2-1
TGTGCCAGCGCCTCCGTCTCCTACAATGAGCAGTTCTTC
CASASVSYNEQFF
>TRBV3-1|.|TRBD1|TRBJ1-1
TGTGCCAGCAGCCAAGATGCCGGGACAGCGAATGAAGCTTTCTTT
CASSQDAGTANEAFF
>TRBV15|.|.|TRBJ2-7
TGTGCCACCAGCGGCTCACGGGCGTACGAGCAGTACTTC
CATSGSRAYEQYF
>TRBV10-3|.|TRBD1|TRBJ1-2
TGTGCCATCAGTGAGAGTGGACAGGGGGCGGAAGGCTACACCTTC
CAISESGQGAEGYTF
>TRBV7-3|.|TRBD2|TRBJ2-3
TGTGCCAGCAGCTTAACCGGGGGGGCGGGAGATACGCAGTATTTT
CASSLTGGAGDTQYF
>TRBV7-2|.|.|TRBJ1-6
TGTGCCAGCAGCTTAGCAAAGGGGAGCTCCTATAATTCACCCCTCCACTTT
CASSLAKGSSYNSPLHF
>TRBV5-4|.|.|TRBJ2-5
TGTGCCAGCAGCTTGCAGTCCCGGGACACCCTCCGAGAGACCCAGTACTTC
CASSLQSRDTLRETQYF
>TRBV19|.|.|TRBJ2-7
TGTGCCAGTAGCCCAGGGATCTCCTACGAGCAGTACTTC
CASSPGISYEQYF
>TRBV5-1|.|.|TRBJ1-1
TGCGCCAGCAGGGGACACCTGAACACTGAAGCTTTCTTT
CASRGHLNTEAFF
>TRBV6-5|.|TRBD1|TRBJ2-6
TGTGCCAGCAAGGGACAGGCTGGGGCCAACGTCCTGACTTTC
CASKGQAGANVLTF
>TRBV6-2/TRBV6-3|.|.|TRBJ2-3
TGTGCCAGCAGGCCCCAGATGAGCACAGATACGCAGTATTTT
CASRPQMSTDTQYF
>TRBV29-1|.|.|TRBJ2-1
TGCAGCGTACGGCCGACCAATGAGCAGTTCTTC
CSVRPTNEQFF
>TRBV27|.|.|TRBJ1-3
TGTGCCACCTTCTCTGGAAACACCATATATTTT
CATFSGNTIYF
>TRBV3-1|.|.|TRBJ2-1
TGTGCCAGCAGCTCGCTGCAAGAGTCTGGGTCCAATGAGCAGTTCTTC
CASSSLQESGSNEQFF
>TRBV3-1|.|.|TRBJ1-5
TGTGCCAGCAGCCAAGATGCCAGGGTCGGCAATCAGCCCCAGCATTTT
CASSQDARVGNQPQHF